This TCR beta chain was sequenced during a study of graft-versus-host responses after intestinal transplantation. Study information: Among the recipients, transplants were multivisceral, liver-intestinal, or isolated intestinal. Every recipient had anti-thymocyte globulin induction and two to three years of tacrolimus plus steroids. Study-wide results and caveats: The authors found GvH clones in recipient marrow, some appearing first in ileum or blood. Early post-transplant HvG declines showed an association with peak circulating GvH clone levels.

The CDR3 runs to 11 residues. Germline CDR1 WNHNN, CDR2 SYGVQD (reference sequence). Trimming took off 3 bases at V and 10 bases at J, with 10 bases between the two ends. Note on this clone: Antigen unknown.

This table comes from immunoSEQ multiplex PCR, and its TCRdb copy is limited to in-frame clones, with some not included. The table has about 51,000 clones, 89% seen once. This TCR came from a human donor who was the organ donor for an intestinal transplant. Material: unstimulated CD4+ T cells sorted from spleen or lymph node cells, obtained before transplant. The chain employs TRBV10-1 and TRBJ2-7; D might be TRBD2 (5 bases). CDR3 nucleotide sequence: TGCGCCAGCAGTGACAGCGGTTCACAGTACTTC. This translates into CASSDSGSQYF.